This TCR beta chain was documented in a study of monozygotic twins with inflammatory bowel disease. Total RNA, at roughly 3.5 ug, went into every TCR library. Template-switch reactions added UMIs with a 6-nucleotide sample barcode. TCRdb re-analyzed the 5' RACE reads; it lists each CDR3 protein once, without DNA. Here the sample table reports 150,000 to 200,000 distinct CDR3 sequences. The CDR3 is made up of 14 amino acids. CDR1 and CDR2 from the germline V gene are SEHNR and FQNEAQ (reference sequence). The source material was blood. The receptor's source is a human donor with ulcerative colitis or Crohn's disease, or a healthy co-twin of an affected twin (not recorded which). The chain uses TRBV7-9 and TRBJ2-3. This CDR3 is CASSWAGSTDTQYF.